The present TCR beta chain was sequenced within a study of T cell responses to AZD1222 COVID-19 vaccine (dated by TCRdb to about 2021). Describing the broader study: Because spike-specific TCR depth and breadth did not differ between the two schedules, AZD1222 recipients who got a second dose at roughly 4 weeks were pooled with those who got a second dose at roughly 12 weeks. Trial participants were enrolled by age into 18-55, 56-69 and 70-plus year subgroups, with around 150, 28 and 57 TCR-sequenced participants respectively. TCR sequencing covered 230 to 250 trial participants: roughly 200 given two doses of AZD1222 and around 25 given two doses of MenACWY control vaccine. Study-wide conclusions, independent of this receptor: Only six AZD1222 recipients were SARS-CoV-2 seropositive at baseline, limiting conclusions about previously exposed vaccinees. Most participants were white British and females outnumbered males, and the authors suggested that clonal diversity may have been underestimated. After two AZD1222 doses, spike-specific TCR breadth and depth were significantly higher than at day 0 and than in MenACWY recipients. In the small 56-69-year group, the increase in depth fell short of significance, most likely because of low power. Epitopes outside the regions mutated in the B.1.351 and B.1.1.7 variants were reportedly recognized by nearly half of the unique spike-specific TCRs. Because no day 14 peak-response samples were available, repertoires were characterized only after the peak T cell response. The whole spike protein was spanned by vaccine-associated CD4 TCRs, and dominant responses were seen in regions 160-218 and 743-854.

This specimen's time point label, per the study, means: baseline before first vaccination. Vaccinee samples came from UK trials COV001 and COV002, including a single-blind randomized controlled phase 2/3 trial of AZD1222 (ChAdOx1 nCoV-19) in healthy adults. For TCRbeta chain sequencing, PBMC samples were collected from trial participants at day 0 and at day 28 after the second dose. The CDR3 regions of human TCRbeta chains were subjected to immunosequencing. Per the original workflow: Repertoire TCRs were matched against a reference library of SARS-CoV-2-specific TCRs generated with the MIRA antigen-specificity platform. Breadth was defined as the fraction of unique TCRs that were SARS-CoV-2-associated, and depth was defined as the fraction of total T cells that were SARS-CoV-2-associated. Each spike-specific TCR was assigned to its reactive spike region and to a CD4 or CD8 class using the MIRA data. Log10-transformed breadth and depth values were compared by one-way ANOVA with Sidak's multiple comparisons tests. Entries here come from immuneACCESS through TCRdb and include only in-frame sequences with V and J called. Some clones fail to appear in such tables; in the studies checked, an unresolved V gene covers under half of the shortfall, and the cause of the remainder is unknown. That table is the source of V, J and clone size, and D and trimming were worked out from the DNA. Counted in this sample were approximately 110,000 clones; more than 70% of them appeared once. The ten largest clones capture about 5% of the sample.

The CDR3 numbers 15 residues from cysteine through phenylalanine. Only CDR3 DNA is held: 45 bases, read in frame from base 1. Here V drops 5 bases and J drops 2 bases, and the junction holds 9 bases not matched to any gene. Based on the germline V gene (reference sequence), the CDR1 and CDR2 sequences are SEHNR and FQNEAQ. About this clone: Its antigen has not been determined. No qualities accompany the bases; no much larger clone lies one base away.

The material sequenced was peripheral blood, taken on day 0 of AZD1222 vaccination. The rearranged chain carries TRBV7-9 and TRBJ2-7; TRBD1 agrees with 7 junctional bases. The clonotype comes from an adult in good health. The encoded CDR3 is CASSLPGTATYEQYF. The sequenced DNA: TGTGCCAGCAGCCTCCCCGGGACAGCAACCTACGAGCAGTACTTC.